These T cell receptor beta chains were read from a single sample in a study of cytomegalovirus exposure and HLA in healthy donors. Data came from immunoSEQ multiplex PCR; TCRdb stores just in-frame clones and leaves some out. Among roughly 71,000 clones, 94% were seen once, and the ten largest hold about 0.6%. Sequenced input: PBMCs. The receptor source for this set is a woman aged 18 to 35 in good health and CMV-seronegative. The CDR3 runs from the conserved cysteine through the conserved F or W. The D gene is left open where the match is weak. Size tells how often a clone was seen (once, few, many) or the class of an expanded clone, and some rows leave it out.

V gene	J gene	D gene	clone size	CDR3 DNA	CDR3 protein
TRBV5-1	TRBJ2-7	.	.	TGCGCCAGCAGCTTGGGTAACTCACGGGAAGAGCAGTACTTC	CASSLGNSREEQYF
TRBV11-2	TRBJ2-7	TRBD1	.	TGTGCCAGCAGCTTAAGGGGGACAGGGGATTACGAGCAGTACTTC	CASSLRGTGDYEQYF
TRBV28	TRBJ1-1	.	.	TGTGCCAGCAGTGCACCAGGGGCCGGCATTGAAGCTTTCTTT	CASSAPGAGIEAFF
TRBV28	TRBJ1-3	.	.	TGTGCCAGCAGTCCTTCTAGGAGCCCTGGAAACACCATATATTTT	CASSPSRSPGNTIYF
TRBV6-5	TRBJ1-2	.	.	TGTGCCAGCAGAGAACGACTCCTTACTAACTATGGCTACACCTTC	CASRERLLTNYGYTF
TRBV15	TRBJ1-1	.	once	TGTGCCACCAGCAGAGAATACAGGGTTGATAAAGCTTTCTTT	CATSREYRVDKAFF
TRBV14	TRBJ2-1	.	few	TGTGCCAGCAGCCTCTTAGGACATGCCAATGAGCAGTTCTTC	CASSLLGHANEQFF
TRBV6-4	TRBJ2-3	.	.	TGTGCCAGCAGTGATCTGCCCGGGGTGGATACGCAGTATTTT	CASSDLPGVDTQYF
TRBV2	TRBJ1-6	.	.	TGTGCCAGCAGTCCCGGCCCTCAGGGAAATAATTCACCCCTCCACTTT	CASSPGPQGNNSPLHF
TRBV5-6	TRBJ1-6	TRBD1	.	TGTGCCAGCAGCAACTCCCGAACCGGACAGGTGGTTTCGGCCCTCCACTTT	CASSNSRTGQVVSALHF
TRBV25-1	TRBJ1-3	.	.	TGTGCCAGCACCAGGGGAAACACCATATATTTT	CASTRGNTIYF
TRBV5-1	TRBJ2-5	.	.	TGCGCCAGCAGCTTGTCGGTATTACAAGAGACCCAGTACTTC	CASSLSVLQETQYF
TRBV30	TRBJ1-4	TRBD1	once	TGTGCCTGGAGGAGACAGGGGGCAGTAACGGGTGAAAAACTGTTTTTT	CAWRRQGAVTGEKLFF
TRBV29-1	TRBJ2-2	TRBD1	.	TGCAGCGCTATTGACAGGGCGAACACCGGGGAGCTGTTTTTT	CSAIDRANTGELFF
TRBV15	TRBJ2-3	TRBD1	.	TGTGCCACCAGCGGCAGGGCACAGGGGCGATCTTTCACAGATACGCAGTATTTT	CATSGRAQGRSFTDTQYF
TRBV7-9	TRBJ2-7	.	.	TGTGCCAGCAGCCTCCTTGGAGAAAATCCCTACGAGCAGTACTTC	CASSLLGENPYEQYF
TRBV9	TRBJ2-2	.	.	TGTGCCAGCAGCGGGAGCAGGGGAGGGCCTAACACCGGGGAGCTGTTTTTT	CASSGSRGGPNTGELFF
TRBV5-5	TRBJ1-2	.	.	TGTGCCAGCAGCTTAGGAGGCAACTATGGCTACACCTTC	CASSLGGNYGYTF
TRBV5-1	TRBJ1-6	.	.	TGCGCCAGCAGCTTGGGAGCTTTCCTGGACAGAAATAATTCACCCCTCCACTTT	CASSLGAFLDRNNSPLHF
TRBV6-6	TRBJ1-5	TRBD1	.	TGTGCCAGCAGCGGACAGGGGGCAGACGGCAATCAGCCCCAGCATTTT	CASSGQGADGNQPQHF
TRBV9	TRBJ2-5	.	.	TGTGCCAGCAGCGCCGTCGGTGGAGAGACCCAGTACTTC	CASSAVGGETQYF
TRBV7-7	TRBJ2-2	.	.	TGTGCTAGCAGCTTAGACCGGGGAGAGGAGCTGTTTTTT	CASSLDRGEELFF
TRBV4-3	TRBJ1-4	.	.	TGCGCCAGCAGCCAAGATACAGGGAGCTTTACAACTAATGAAAAACTGTTTTTT	CASSQDTGSFTTNEKLFF
TRBV11-3	TRBJ2-3	.	.	TGTGCCAGCAGCTTCAGCGGTTGGGCGCCAGATACGCAGTATTTT	CASSFSGWAPDTQYF
TRBV6-1	TRBJ1-6	.	.	TGTGCCGCTTTGGGGCCCCTCGTTTATTCACCCCTCCACTTT	CAALGPLVYSPLHF
TRBV6-4	TRBJ1-5	TRBD1	.	TGTGCCAGCAGAGAACCGGGACAGGGGGAAGGTGGCAATCAGCCCCAGCATTTT	CASREPGQGEGGNQPQHF
TRBV7-8	TRBJ1-5	TRBD1	.	TGTGCCAGCAGCAACGCCAAACGACAGGGTAACAATCAGCCCCAGCATTTT	CASSNAKRQGNNQPQHF
TRBV21-1	TRBJ1-1	.	.	TGTGCCAGCAGCACTTCGGGACAGGGAGATGTTCGTAGCACTGAAGCTTTCTTT	CASSTSGQGDVRSTEAFF
TRBV5-1	TRBJ2-7	.	.	TGCGCCAGCAGCTTGTTCCTAAGTGCGGGGGAGCAGTACTTC	CASSLFLSAGEQYF
TRBV19	TRBJ1-2	.	few	TGTGCCAGTAGTATAGATCGGAGCACGCGAGGCTACACCTTC	CASSIDRSTRGYTF
TRBV18	TRBJ2-7	TRBD1	.	TGTGCCAGCTCACCTTCCGACAGGGGAACCTACGAGCAGTACTTC	CASSPSDRGTYEQYF
TRBV5-4	TRBJ1-1	.	once	TGTGCCAGCAGCTTGGAGCAGGGAAGGACTGAAGCTTTCTTT	CASSLEQGRTEAFF
TRBV4-2	TRBJ2-7	TRBD2	.	TGTGCCAGCAGCCGAGGCGGGGGGCTAGCGGGGGGAAGCTCCTACGAGCAGTACTTC	CASSRGGGLAGGSSYEQYF
TRBV15	TRBJ2-6	.	.	TGTGCCACCATGCACCAGGGCCCTGGGGCCAACGTCCTGACTTTC	CATMHQGPGANVLTF
TRBV10-2	TRBJ2-1	.	.	TGCGCCAGCAGAGACCTGGGGGGGGGCAACAATGAGCAGTTCTTC	CASRDLGGGNNEQFF
TRBV4-3	TRBJ1-4	.	.	TGCGCCAGCAGCCAAGGTCCCTCGGGTAGGCTCAATGAAAAACTGTTTTTT	CASSQGPSGRLNEKLFF
TRBV29-1	TRBJ1-2	.	.	TGCAGCGTTGGGGGGGTCGGTGGCTACACCTTC	CSVGGVGGYTF
TRBV29-1	TRBJ2-1	.	.	TGCAGCGTTGGGCCGCGGTCAGAGTACAATGAGCAGTTCTTC	CSVGPRSEYNEQFF
TRBV28	TRBJ1-2	.	.	TGTGCCAGCAGTAGGCTCGGGGGAAGCTATGGCTACACCTTC	CASSRLGGSYGYTF
TRBV4-1	TRBJ2-3	.	.	TGCGCCAGCAGCCAAATGGATGGCCGCCCTCTTGGGGCGTCAGATACGCAGTATTTT	CASSQMDGRPLGASDTQYF
TRBV5-1	TRBJ2-3	TRBD2	.	TGCGCCAGCAGCCAAGCGGGGGCTAGCACAGATACGCAGTATTTT	CASSQAGASTDTQYF
TRBV28	TRBJ2-2	.	.	TGTGCCAGCAGTTTATTGGCAGGCTCGAACACCGGGGAGCTGTTTTTT	CASSLLAGSNTGELFF
TRBV5-4	TRBJ1-1	.	.	TGTGCCAGCAGCCCTCTGTCGGGGGACCTCACTGAAGCTTTCTTT	CASSPLSGDLTEAFF
TRBV5-1	TRBJ2-1	TRBD1	.	TGCGCCAGCACCTCCGGGACAGGGGGGATAAATGAGCAGTTCTTC	CASTSGTGGINEQFF
TRBV6-5	TRBJ2-7	TRBD1	once	TGTGCCAGCATTCCGACAGGGAGCTACGAGCAGTACTTC	CASIPTGSYEQYF
TRBV2	TRBJ1-1	.	.	TGTGCCAGCAGGGACCCAGGGGCGCCCTACACTGAAGCTTTCTTT	CASRDPGAPYTEAFF
TRBV28	TRBJ1-2	.	.	TGTGCCAGCAGGACGGGGAACTATGGCTACACCTTC	CASRTGNYGYTF
TRBV9	TRBJ2-6	TRBD1	.	TGTGCCAGCAGCGTAGATGGCAGGGGGCGATACTCTGGGGCCAACGTCCTGACTTTC	CASSVDGRGRYSGANVLTF
TRBV11-2	TRBJ1-3	.	.	TGTGCCAGCAGCTTCGATAGCTCTGGAAACACCATATATTTT	CASSFDSSGNTIYF
TRBV15	TRBJ1-1	TRBD1	.	TGTGCCACCAGCGGCAGGACAGGGCACACTGAAGCTTTCTTT	CATSGRTGHTEAFF
TRBV7-9	TRBJ2-2	.	.	TGTGCCAGCAGCTCCAAGCGGCCCGCCTGGGACACCGGGGAGCTGTTTTTT	CASSSKRPAWDTGELFF
TRBV28	TRBJ2-2	.	.	TGTGCCAGCAGTCCTCCGGTGAACACCGGGGAGCTGTTTTTT	CASSPPVNTGELFF
TRBV7-6	TRBJ2-1	TRBD2	.	TGTGCCAGCAGCTTAGCAACTAGCGGGGGGGCGTATGAGCAGTTCTTC	CASSLATSGGAYEQFF